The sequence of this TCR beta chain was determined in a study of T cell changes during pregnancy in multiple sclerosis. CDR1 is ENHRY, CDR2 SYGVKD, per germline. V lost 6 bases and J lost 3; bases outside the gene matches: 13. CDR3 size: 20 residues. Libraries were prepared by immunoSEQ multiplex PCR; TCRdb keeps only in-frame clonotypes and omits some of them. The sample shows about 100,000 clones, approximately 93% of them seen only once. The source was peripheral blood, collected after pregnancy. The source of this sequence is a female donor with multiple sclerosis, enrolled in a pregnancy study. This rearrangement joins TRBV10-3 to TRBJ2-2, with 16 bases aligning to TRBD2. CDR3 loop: CAIRQSGLAGGLGDTGELFF. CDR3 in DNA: TGTGCCATCAGGCAGTCGGGACTAGCGGGGGGGCTTGGGGACACCGGGGAGCTGTTTTTT.